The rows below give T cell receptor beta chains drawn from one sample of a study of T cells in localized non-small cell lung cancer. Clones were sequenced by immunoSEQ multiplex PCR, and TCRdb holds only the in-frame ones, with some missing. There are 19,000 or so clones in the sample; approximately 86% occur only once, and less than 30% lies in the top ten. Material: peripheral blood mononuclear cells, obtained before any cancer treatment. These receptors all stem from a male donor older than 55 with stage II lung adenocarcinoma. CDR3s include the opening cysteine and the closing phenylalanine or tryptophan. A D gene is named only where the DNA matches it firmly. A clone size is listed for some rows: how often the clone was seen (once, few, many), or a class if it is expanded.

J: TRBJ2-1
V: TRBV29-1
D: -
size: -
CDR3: CSLLTGVGHPFF
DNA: TGCAGCTTACTGACGGGAGTCGGCCATCCGTTCTTC

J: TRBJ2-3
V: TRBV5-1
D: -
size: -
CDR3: CASSTKELGDTQYF
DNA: TGCGCCAGCAGTACGAAAGAGTTAGGAGATACGCAGTATTTT

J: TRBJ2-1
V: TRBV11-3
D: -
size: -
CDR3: CASSHELAPYNEQFF
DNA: TGTGCCAGCAGCCACGAGCTAGCACCCTACAATGAGCAGTTCTTC

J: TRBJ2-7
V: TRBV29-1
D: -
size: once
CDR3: CSVDGGGYEQYF
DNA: TGCAGCGTTGATGGGGGCGGCTACGAGCAGTACTTC

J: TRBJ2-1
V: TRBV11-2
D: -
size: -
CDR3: CASSLFGDNYNEQFF
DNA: TGTGCCAGCAGCTTATTTGGGGACAATTACAATGAGCAGTTCTTC

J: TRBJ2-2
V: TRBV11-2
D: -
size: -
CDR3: CASSWGHTNTGELFF
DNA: TGTGCCAGCAGCTGGGGACACACGAACACCGGGGAGCTGTTTTTT

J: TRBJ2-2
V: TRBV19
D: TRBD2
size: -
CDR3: CASRLAGNPSNTGELFF
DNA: TGTGCCAGTAGGCTAGCGGGAAACCCCTCGAACACCGGGGAGCTGTTTTTT

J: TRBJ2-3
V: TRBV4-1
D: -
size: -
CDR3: CASSQVFSGTDTQYF
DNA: TGCGCCAGCAGCCAAGTATTTAGCGGCACAGATACGCAGTATTTT

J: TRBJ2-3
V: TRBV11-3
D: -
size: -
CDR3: CASSLDWRGAQYF
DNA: TGTGCCAGCAGCTTAGACTGGCGGGGCGCGCAGTATTTT

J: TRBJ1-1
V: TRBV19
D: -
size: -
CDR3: CASSIGENTEAFF
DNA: TGTGCCAGTAGTATAGGCGAGAACACTGAAGCTTTCTTT

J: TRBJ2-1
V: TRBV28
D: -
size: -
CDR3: CASSLRDRIEQFF
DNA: TGTGCCAGCAGTTTACGCGACAGGATTGAGCAGTTCTTC

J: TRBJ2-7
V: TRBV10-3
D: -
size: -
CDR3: CAISEGSGYSYEQYF
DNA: TGTGCCATCAGTGAGGGAAGCGGATACTCCTACGAGCAGTACTTC

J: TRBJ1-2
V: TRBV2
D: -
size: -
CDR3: CASTATYGYTF
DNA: TGTGCCAGCACCGCAACCTATGGCTACACCTTC

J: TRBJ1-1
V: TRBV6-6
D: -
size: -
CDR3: CASRNTGGGTEAFF
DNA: TGTGCCAGCAGAAACACCGGTGGAGGGACTGAAGCTTTCTTT

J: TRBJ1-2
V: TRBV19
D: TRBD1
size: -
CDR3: CASSILWDRAGYTF
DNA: TGTGCCAGTAGTATCCTGTGGGACAGGGCTGGCTACACCTTC

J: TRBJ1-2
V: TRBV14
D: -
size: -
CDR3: CASSWGSRGYGYTF
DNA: TGTGCCAGCAGCTGGGGCAGCAGGGGCTATGGCTACACCTTC

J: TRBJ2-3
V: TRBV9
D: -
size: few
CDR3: CASSVGISGTDTQYF
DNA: TGTGCCAGCAGCGTAGGTATTAGCGGCACAGATACGCAGTATTTT

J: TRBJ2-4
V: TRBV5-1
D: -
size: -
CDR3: CASSFASMGRGIQYF
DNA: TGCGCCAGCAGCTTTGCTAGTATGGGCCGGGGGATTCAGTACTTC

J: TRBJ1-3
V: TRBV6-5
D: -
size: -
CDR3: CASRRALSSGNTIYF
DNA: TGTGCCAGCAGGAGGGCTTTGTCTTCTGGAAACACCATATATTTT

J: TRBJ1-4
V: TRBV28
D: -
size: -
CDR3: CASSRTVREKLFF
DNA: TGTGCCAGCAGTAGGACAGTACGTGAAAAACTGTTTTTT

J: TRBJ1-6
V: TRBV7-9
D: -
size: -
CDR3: CASSLGWEARDNSPLHF
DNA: TGTGCCAGCAGCTTAGGTTGGGAGGCCCGTGATAATTCACCCCTCCACTTT

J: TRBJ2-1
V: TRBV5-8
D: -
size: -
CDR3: CASSLVLWQFF
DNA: TGTGCCAGCAGCTTGGTCCTATGGCAGTTCTTC

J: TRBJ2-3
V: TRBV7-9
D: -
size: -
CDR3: CASRARLFGTDTQYF
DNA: TGTGCCAGCAGGGCCCGGTTATTTGGTACAGATACGCAGTATTTT

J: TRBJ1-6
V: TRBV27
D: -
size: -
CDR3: CASSKGQGVSPLHF
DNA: TGTGCCAGCAGTAAGGGCCAAGGGGTTTCACCCCTCCACTTT

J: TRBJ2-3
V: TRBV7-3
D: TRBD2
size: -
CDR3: CASSSLAGGNTDTQYF
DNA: TGTGCCAGCAGCTCTCTAGCGGGAGGGAACACAGATACGCAGTATTTT

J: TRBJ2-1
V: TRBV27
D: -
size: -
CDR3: CASSRTVSGSYNEQFF
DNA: TGTGCCAGCAGCCGAACAGTCTCCGGGTCCTACAATGAGCAGTTCTTC

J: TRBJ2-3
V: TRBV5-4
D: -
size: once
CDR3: CASSSEGREDTQYF
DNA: TGTGCCAGCAGCTCGGAGGGCCGGGAGGATACGCAGTATTTT

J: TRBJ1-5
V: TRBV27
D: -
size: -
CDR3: CASSSDRYNQPQHF
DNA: TGTGCCAGCAGTTCAGACAGGTACAATCAGCCCCAGCATTTT

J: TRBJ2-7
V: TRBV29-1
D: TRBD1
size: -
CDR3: CSVGGQAIYEQYF
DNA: TGCAGCGTTGGAGGACAGGCCATTTACGAGCAGTACTTC

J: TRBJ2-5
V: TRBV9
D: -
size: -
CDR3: CASSVSPQETQYF
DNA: TGTGCCAGCAGCGTGAGCCCGCAAGAGACCCAGTACTTC

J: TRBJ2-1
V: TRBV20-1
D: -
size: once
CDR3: CSAMGDYEQFF
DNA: TGCAGTGCTATGGGGGACTATGAGCAGTTCTTC

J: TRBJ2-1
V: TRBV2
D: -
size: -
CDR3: CASSASGGDYNEQFF
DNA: TGTGCCAGCAGTGCAAGCGGAGGGGACTACAATGAGCAGTTCTTC

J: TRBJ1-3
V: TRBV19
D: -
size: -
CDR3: CASSMSRSAGGSPRDF
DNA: TGTGCCAGTAGTATGTCGAGGTCGGCAGGCGGGTCCCCTCGGGATTTT

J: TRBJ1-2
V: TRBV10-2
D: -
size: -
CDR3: CASRGGQSYYGYTF
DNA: TGCGCCAGCAGGGGAGGACAGTCTTACTATGGCTACACCTTC

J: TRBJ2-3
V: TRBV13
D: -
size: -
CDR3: CASSLGGSRTDTQYF
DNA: TGTGCCAGCAGCTTAGGAGGGAGTCGCACAGATACGCAGTATTTT

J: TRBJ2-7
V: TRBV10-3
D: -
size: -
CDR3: CAISSGQLPYEQYF
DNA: TGTGCCATCAGTTCCGGACAACTCCCCTACGAGCAGTACTTC

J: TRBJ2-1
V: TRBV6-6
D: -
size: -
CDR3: CASSYSIRRRDNEQFF
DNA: TGTGCCAGCAGTTACTCGATTCGTCGTCGGGACAATGAGCAGTTCTTC

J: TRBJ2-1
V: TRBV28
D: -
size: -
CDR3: CASTLHHRGQQFF
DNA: TGTGCCAGCACCCTGCACCATCGCGGTCAGCAGTTCTTC

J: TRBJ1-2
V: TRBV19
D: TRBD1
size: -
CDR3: CASSDTGATMRGYTF
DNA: TGTGCCAGTAGCGACACAGGGGCAACTATGCGTGGCTACACCTTC

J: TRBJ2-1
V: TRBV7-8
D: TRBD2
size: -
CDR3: CASSGRTSGPYNEQFF
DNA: TGTGCCAGCAGCGGAAGGACTAGCGGGCCCTACAATGAGCAGTTCTTC

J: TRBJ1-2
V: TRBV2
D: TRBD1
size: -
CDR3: CASSQAQGAIGYTF
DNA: TGTGCCAGCAGTCAGGCCCAGGGGGCGATTGGCTACACCTTC

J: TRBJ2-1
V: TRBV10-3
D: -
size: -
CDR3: CAISATTFGQFF
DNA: TGTGCCATCAGTGCGACTACCTTCGGGCAGTTCTTC

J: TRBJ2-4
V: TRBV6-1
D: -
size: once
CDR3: CASSPGNTKKNIQYF
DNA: TGTGCCAGCAGTCCCGGGAACACAAAGAAAAACATTCAGTACTTC

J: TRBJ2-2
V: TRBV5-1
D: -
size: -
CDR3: CASSIQTANTGELFF
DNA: TGCGCCAGCAGCATACAGACAGCGAACACCGGGGAGCTGTTTTTT